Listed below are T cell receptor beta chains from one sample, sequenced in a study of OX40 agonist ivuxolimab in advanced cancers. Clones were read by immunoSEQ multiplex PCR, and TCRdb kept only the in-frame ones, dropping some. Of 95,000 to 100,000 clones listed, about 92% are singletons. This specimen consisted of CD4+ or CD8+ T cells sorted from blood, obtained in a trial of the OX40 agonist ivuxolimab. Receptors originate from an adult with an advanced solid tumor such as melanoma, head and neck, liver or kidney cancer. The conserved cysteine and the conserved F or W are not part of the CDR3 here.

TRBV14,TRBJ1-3,ASSPLRDGNTIY
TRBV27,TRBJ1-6,ASRPLDRGYNSPLH
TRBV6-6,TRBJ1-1,ASSYSNIQDF
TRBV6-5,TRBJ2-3,ASRRLAGPDTQY
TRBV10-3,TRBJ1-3,AISEYVYKYSSGNTIY
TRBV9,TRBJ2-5,ASSLRRDETQY
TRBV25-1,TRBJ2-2,ASASPLTGELF
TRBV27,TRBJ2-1,ASSPRTGFTGSYNEQF
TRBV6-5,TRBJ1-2,ASSRGFANYGYT
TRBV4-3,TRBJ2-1,ASSQEWGQPEQF
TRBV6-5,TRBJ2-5,ASSTTGYSQETQY
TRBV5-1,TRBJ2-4,ASSFLTSGEGGIQY
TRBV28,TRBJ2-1,ASTVYNEQF
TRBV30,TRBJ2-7,AWSRRDGSYEQY
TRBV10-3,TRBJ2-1,AISETGTGITYNEQF
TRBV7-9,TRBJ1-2,ASSRGDYGYT
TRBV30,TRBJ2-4,AWGPGAAIQY
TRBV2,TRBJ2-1,ATSSYNEQF
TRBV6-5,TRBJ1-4,ASSYSWDRVGKLF
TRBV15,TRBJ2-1,ATSRPSLAGDEQF
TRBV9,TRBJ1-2,ASSFWTGGGYT
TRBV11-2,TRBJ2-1,ASSPILAYNEQF
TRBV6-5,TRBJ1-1,ASSIARTLEEAF
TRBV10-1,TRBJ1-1,ASRDRMNTEAF
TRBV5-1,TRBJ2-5,ASSPNQETQY
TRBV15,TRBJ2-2,ATSRVNSGGANTGELF
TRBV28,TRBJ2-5,ASSLGPGETQY
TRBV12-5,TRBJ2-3,ASGWPGQGNSDTQY
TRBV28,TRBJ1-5,ASLRQGAFQPQH
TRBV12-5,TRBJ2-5,ASGLGPWGGEETQY
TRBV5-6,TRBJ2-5,ASSRLGSQY
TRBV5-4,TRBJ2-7,ASRTAAGPYEQY
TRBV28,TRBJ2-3,ASSLPDTQY
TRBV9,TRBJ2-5,ASSPFHGLAETQY
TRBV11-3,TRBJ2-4,ASSSLGTGLLRAKNIQY
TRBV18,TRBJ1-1,ASSPSGFDIEAF
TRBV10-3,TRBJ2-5,AISESTVETQY
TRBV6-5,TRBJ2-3,ASVRIKGDTQY
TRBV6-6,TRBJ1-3,ASSYSNGGNTIY
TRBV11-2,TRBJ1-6,ASSRAQNSPLH
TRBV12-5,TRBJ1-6,ASGLGNSPLH